This T cell receptor (beta chain) was obtained from a study of OX40 agonist ivuxolimab in advanced cancers. At the level of the whole study: Ivuxolimab, which targeted the costimulatory receptor OX40 (CD134), was an agonistic, fully human IgG2 monoclonal antibody. The paper covers the monotherapy dose-escalation part of the phase I ivuxolimab trial, which included N of about 50 patients. Partial responses occurred in three dose-escalation patients: two with cutaneous melanoma and one with hepatocellular carcinoma. A male proportion of around 83% and a mean age of 60 years, ranging from about 23 to 79, were recorded for the dose-escalation cohort. Peripheral TCRbeta sequencing aimed to test whether ivuxolimab altered TCR sequence diversity and caused clonal T-cell expansion. Patients were allowed to have had prior anti-PD-1, anti-PD-L1 or anti-CTLA-4 therapy, and around 43% of the dose-escalation patients had been treated with checkpoint inhibitors. Among the 50 to 55 dose-escalation patients, 19 had hepatocellular carcinoma, 15 or so melanoma, 9 renal cell carcinoma and 9 head and neck cancer. Intravenous ivuxolimab was administered to patients every 2 weeks at six dose levels: 0.01, 0.1, 0.3, 1.5, 3 and 10 mg/kg. The paper as a whole reports these results and caveats: In the 0.1-3.0 mg/kg groups, partial responders had among the lowest normalized peripheral clonal expansion, particularly in CD8+ T cells. Low levels of normalized T-cell clonal expansion were also seen in some patients who did not respond. At doses from 0.1 to 3.0 mg/kg, clonal expansion was seen in both CD4+ and CD8+ blood T cells between baseline and week 6. Antigen specificity was not determined for the clonally expanded peripheral T cells. After ivuxolimab, expanded clones were on average more numerous among CD8+ T cells than among CD4+ T cells.

Trimming removed 4 bases from V and 2 bases from J, leaving 12 bases between the germline ends. CDR1 is given as SGHNT and CDR2 as YENEEA, both from the germline V gene. Measured from the cysteine to the phenylalanine, the CDR3 is 14 residues long. Kept here is only the CDR3 DNA, which spans 42 bases and is read in frame from base 1. Patients with a history of autoimmune disease or receiving systemic immunosuppression were excluded from the trial. Peripheral blood for TCR sequencing was collected from all dose cohorts at baseline, on cycle 4 day 1, and on cycle 7 day 1. The samples were taken from a phase I, first-in-human, multicenter, open-label dose-escalation trial of ivuxolimab. The trial enrolled adults with locally advanced or metastatic head and neck squamous cell, hepatocellular, melanoma or renal cell carcinoma. Before TCR sequencing, CD4+ T cells and CD8+ T cells were sorted from peripheral blood as separate populations.

On this clone itself: Its recognized antigen is unknown. No per-base quality is available; no much larger clone lies one base away.

To sequence the TCRbeta CDR3 region, genomic DNA was isolated from the sorted cells. The immunoSEQ Assay was used to sequence the TCRbeta CDR3 regions. TCRdb stores this immuneACCESS table with in-frame sequences only. Part of the clones is absent; in the studies checked, under half of the shortfall reflects unresolved V genes, and no reason is known for the rest. Recorded for this sample are some 58,000 clones; 85% of them occurred a single time. About 4% of the sample is in the top ten clones. The chain is made from TRBV11-3 and TRBJ2-7; no D gene can be assigned with confidence. The receptor was derived from an adult with an advanced solid tumor such as melanoma, head and neck, liver or kidney cancer. The sample consisted of CD4+ or CD8+ T cells sorted from blood, taken in a trial of the OX40 agonist ivuxolimab. The base sequence is TGTGCCAGCAGCTGGGATACTGAAACCTACGAGCAGTACTTC. The translation is CASSWDTETYEQYF.